The 6 T cell receptor beta chains presented below share a single source sample, sequenced in a study of blood T cell repertoires in COVID-19. Profiling relied on immunoSEQ multiplex PCR, and the TCRdb table lists in-frame clones only, not all of them. There are under 300,000 clones in the sample; approximately 83% occur only once, and approximately 10% lies in the top ten. The sequencing sample was made of peripheral blood. The receptors derive from a woman aged 70-85 years with acute or convalescent COVID-19.

V gene TRBV7-8 combines with J gene TRBJ2-7; 10 bases line up with TRBD2. The V and J ends lost 3 bases and 5 bases, in that order; junction bases with no gene match: 4. Germline V gene lookup returns CDR1 SGHVS and CDR2 FQNEAQ. The CDR3 extends over 14 amino acids. The CDR3 region has the DNA TGTGCCAGCAGCTTTACTAGCGGGGAGGACGAGCAGTACTTC. This codes for CASSFTSGEDEQYF.

This chain joins TRBV10-2 and TRBJ2-5; D unclear. The germline gives CDR1 WSHSY, CDR2 SAAADI. The CDR3 contains 12 residues. The V gene lost 2 bases and the J gene lost 4 bases, with 5 bases spanning the gap. CDR3 in amino acids: CASSESRETQYF. The CDR3 DNA reads as TGCGCCAGCAGTGAGAGTAGAGAGACCCAGTACTTC.

The rearrangement joins TRBV6-1 to TRBJ1-5, with 7 bases fitting TRBD1. V lost 3 bases and J lost 6; bases outside the gene matches: 8. This CDR3 spans 15 amino acids. The germline gives CDR1 MNHNS, CDR2 SASEGT. The CDR3, as DNA: TGTGCCAGCAGTGACGGGACAGTGAGCGGTCAGCCCCAGCATTTT. Residues: CASSDGTVSGQPQHF.

This clone occurred a few times. The rearrangement links TRBV5-4 to TRBJ1-6; a weak D match, TRBD1 (6 bases). Trimming left V 0 bases short and J 9 bases short, with 7 bases between. CDR1 is SGHNT and CDR2 is YYREEE in the germline V gene (reference sequence). The CDR3 loop spans 13 amino acids. CDR3 DNA: TGTGCCAGCAGCTTGGAAGGGGGTTCACCCCTCCACTTT. Translation: CASSLEGGSPLHF.

J is TRBJ1-2 and V is TRBV5-3; weak D call: TRBD1 (6 bases). TRBV5-3 carries the ORF label, with uncertain function. Trimming cost V 4 bases and J 6 bases, with 22 bases left between them. This CDR3 has 16 amino acids. In nucleotides, the CDR3 is TGTGCCAGAAGCGCCCCGGGTGGGGGCGTCAGCGATGGCTACACCTTC. Residues: CARSAPGGGVSDGYTF.

The chain is built from TRBV6-1 and TRBJ1-2, with D hard to call. CDR1 is MNHNS, CDR2 SASEGT, per germline. This CDR3 is built from 15 residues. The V gene lost 3 bases and the J gene lost 4 bases, with 15 bases spanning the gap. DNA for the CDR3: TGTGCCAGCAGTGATCCCGGGGTCAGCGCCTATGGCTACACCTTC. It translates to CASSDPGVSAYGYTF.